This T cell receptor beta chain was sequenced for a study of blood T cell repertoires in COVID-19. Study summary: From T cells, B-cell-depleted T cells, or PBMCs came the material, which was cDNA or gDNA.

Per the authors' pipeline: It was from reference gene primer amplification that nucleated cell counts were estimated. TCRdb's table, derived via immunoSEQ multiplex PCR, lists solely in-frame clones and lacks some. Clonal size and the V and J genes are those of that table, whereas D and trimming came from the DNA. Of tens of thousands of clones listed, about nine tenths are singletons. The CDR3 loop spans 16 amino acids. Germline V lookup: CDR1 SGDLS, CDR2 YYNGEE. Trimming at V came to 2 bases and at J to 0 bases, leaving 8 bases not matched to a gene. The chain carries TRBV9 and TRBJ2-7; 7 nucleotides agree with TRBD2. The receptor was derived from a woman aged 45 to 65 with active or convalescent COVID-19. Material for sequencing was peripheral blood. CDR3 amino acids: CASSVSPSGSSYEQYF. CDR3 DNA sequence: TGTGCCAGCAGCGTGTCTCCTAGCGGAAGCTCCTACGAGCAGTACTTC. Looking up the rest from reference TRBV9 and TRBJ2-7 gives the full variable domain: DSGVTQTPKHLITATGQRVTLRCSPRSGDLSVYWYQQSLDQGLQFLIQYYNGEERAKGNILERFSAQQFPDLHSELNLSSLELGDSALYFCASSVSPSGSSYEQYFGPGTRLTVT.